The rows below give T cell receptor beta chains drawn from one sample of a study of early stage breast cancer tumors. Method: immunoSEQ multiplex PCR; TCRdb's copy keeps in-frame clones and lacks some. The repertoire holds roughly 20,000 clones, around 83% seen once, with less than 2% in the top ten. Sequencing was done on a sample of blood. The receptors originated from a person in their 70s with breast cancer. The CDR3 runs from the conserved cysteine through the conserved F or W. The D gene is left open where the match is weak. Not every row has a clone size; where given, it reads once, few, many or a size class.

NA,once,TRBV6-1,TRBJ1-4,CASSPRGEKLFF,TGTGCCAGCAGCCCACGAGGTGAAAAACTGTTTTTT
NA,once,TRBV7-9,TRBJ2-7,CASSRGGSEQYF,TGTGCCAGCAGCCGAGGGGGTTCCGAGCAGTACTTC
NA,NA,TRBV5-1,TRBJ1-5,CASSLAPVLSNQPQHF,TGCGCCAGCAGCTTGGCCCCAGTTCTTAGCAATCAGCCCCAGCATTTT
TRBD1,few,TRBV5-1,TRBJ1-1,CASSWDRGNTEAFF,TGCGCCAGCAGCTGGGACAGGGGGAACACTGAAGCTTTCTTT
NA,NA,TRBV27,TRBJ1-5,CASGGGGVQPQHF,TGTGCCAGCGGAGGGGGGGGAGTTCAGCCCCAGCATTTT
NA,NA,TRBV29-1,TRBJ1-2,CSVGQGNYGYTF,TGCAGCGTGGGCCAGGGGAACTATGGCTACACCTTC
TRBD1,NA,TRBV18,TRBJ2-7,CASSPAGTGGREQYF,TGTGCCAGCTCGCCGGCCGGGACAGGGGGCCGCGAGCAGTACTTC
TRBD2,NA,TRBV5-1,TRBJ2-1,CASSLRTSGGYNEQFF,TGCGCCAGCAGTCTCCGGACTAGCGGGGGTTACAATGAGCAGTTCTTC
TRBD2,NA,TRBV5-1,TRBJ2-2,CASRTSGALNTGELFF,TGCGCCAGCAGGACTAGCGGGGCCCTGAACACCGGGGAGCTGTTTTTT
NA,NA,TRBV2,TRBJ1-5,CASKGYSNQPQHF,TGTGCCAGCAAGGGGTATAGCAATCAGCCCCAGCATTTT
NA,NA,TRBV19,TRBJ1-2,CASTKGANYGYTF,TGTGCCAGTACTAAGGGGGCTAACTATGGCTACACCTTC
NA,NA,TRBV30,TRBJ1-6,CAWRYSSYNSPLHF,TGTGCCTGGAGGTATAGCTCCTATAATTCACCCCTCCACTTT
NA,NA,TRBV5-1,TRBJ2-7,CASSLGAGINRYEQYF,TGCGCCAGCAGCTTGGGAGCCGGGATTAACCGCTACGAGCAGTACTTC
TRBD2,NA,TRBV20-1,TRBJ2-4,CSKTSGNIQYF,TGCAGTAAGACTAGCGGAAACATTCAGTACTTC
NA,NA,TRBV5-5,TRBJ2-7,CASSPDRGLEQYF,TGTGCCAGCAGCCCCGACCGGGGTCTGGAGCAGTACTTC
NA,NA,TRBV4-1,TRBJ2-1,CASSLTLTGSRENEQFF,TGCGCCAGCAGCCTCACACTGACAGGTTCCAGGGAGAATGAGCAGTTCTTC
TRBD1,NA,TRBV18,TRBJ2-6,CASSLAGTGGAGANVLTF,TGTGCCAGCTCACTCGCCGGGACAGGGGGTGCTGGGGCCAACGTCCTGACTTTC
TRBD1,NA,TRBV30,TRBJ1-2,CAGLRQGTNYGYTF,TGTGCCGGCCTCCGACAGGGGACTAACTATGGCTACACCTTC
NA,once,TRBV7-2,TRBJ2-3,CASSSSTDTQYF,TGTGCCAGCAGCTCTTCCACAGATACGCAGTATTTT
TRBD2,NA,TRBV28,TRBJ2-5,CASLVSAGTSGQETQYF,TGTGCCAGCTTAGTATCAGCCGGGACTAGCGGGCAAGAGACCCAGTACTTC
TRBD1,NA,TRBV5-1,TRBJ1-1,CASSFGTGLNTEAFF,TGCGCCAGCAGCTTTGGGACAGGGCTAAACACTGAAGCTTTCTTT
TRBD2,NA,TRBV2,TRBJ2-7,CASNYGGGDYEQYF,TGTGCCAGCAATTACGGCGGGGGGGACTACGAGCAGTACTTC
NA,NA,TRBV13,TRBJ1-6,CASSLIGGGLGNSPLHF,TGTGCCAGCAGCTTAATCGGGGGAGGTTTGGGTAATTCACCCCTCCACTTT
NA,few,TRBV30,TRBJ1-1,CAWSLATEAFF,TGTGCCTGGAGTCTTGCGACTGAAGCTTTCTTT